These 23 T cell receptor beta chains were sequenced from one sample in a study of shared clonotypes between healthy human individuals. TCRdb's table, derived via immunoSEQ multiplex PCR, lists solely in-frame clones and lacks some. The sample includes fewer than 500,000 clones, nearly 80% seen only once; the top ten take around 12%. Material: PBMCs. These receptors came from a woman in her forties in good health. Some clones in this sample may be carry-over from other donors' samples.

The chain is built from TRBV28 and TRBJ1-2; 10 bases are shared with TRBD1. Germline CDR1 reads MDHEN; CDR2 reads SYDVKM. CDR3 size: 12 residues. V was pared by 11 bases and J by 4 bases, with 4 bases of the junction left unmatched. The CDR3 reads CALGQGSYGYTF. DNA for the CDR3: TGTGCCTTGGGACAGGGGAGCTATGGCTACACCTTC.

This clone was detected only a few times. The CDR3 DNA reads as TGCGCCAGCAGCAGACAGGGGGACCAGAACTATGGCTACACCTTC. Protein: CASSRQGDQNYGYTF. The chain carries TRBV5-1 and TRBJ1-2; 9 nucleotides agree with TRBD1. Looked up from germline, CDR1 is SGHRS and CDR2 is YFSETQ. CDR3 size: 15 residues. The V and J ends lost 4 bases and 2 bases, in that order; junction bases with no gene match: 6. Full variable domain (remainder filled in from reference TRBV5-1 and TRBJ1-2): KAGVTQTPRYLIKTRGQQVTLSCSPISGHRSVSWYQQTPGQGLQFLFEYFSETQRNKGNFPGRFSGRQFSNSRSEMNVSTLELGDSALYLCASSRQGDQNYGYTFGSGTRLTVV.

The chain joins TRBV21-1 to TRBJ2-1; TRBD1, the table's D call, lacks a check against the DNA. TRBV21-1 is recorded as a pseudogene. The CDR3 sequence is 15 residues long. The CDR3 is CASSLNRGSYNEQFF. The CDR3 bases are TGTGCCAGCAGTTTAAACAGGGGCTCCTACAATGAGCAGTTCTTC.

The chain couples TRBV11-3 to TRBJ1-6; D is uncertain. The V end lost 1 base, the J end lost 7 bases, and 14 bases lay between the germline ends. Germline CDR1 SGHNT, CDR2 YENEEA. This CDR3 comprises 16 residues. Here the CDR3 reads CASSLVSGPMNSPLHF. CDR3 coding DNA: TGTGCCAGCAGCTTAGTTTCAGGCCCGATGAATTCACCCCTCCACTTT.

Points on this clone: The likely explanation is a read error, given a far larger clone one base away. Additional DNA sequences in this sample encode the identical CDR3. The genes are TRBV29-1 and TRBJ2-1, with 8 bases aligning to TRBD2. The J segment lost 6 bases and the V segment lost 2 bases, leaving 9 bases of the junction unmatched. The CDR3 is 15 amino acids. Germline assignment: CDR1 SQVTM and CDR2 ANQGSEA. CDR3 coding DNA: TGCAGCGTTGAACGATCGGGGGGGCTAATCAATGAGCAGTTCTTC. The encoded protein is CSVERSGGLINEQFF.

This clone was counted only a few times. This chain links TRBV5-4 with TRBJ2-6; D ambiguous. The CDR3 has 13 residues. V was pared by 0 bases and J by 3 bases, with 1 base between. The germline CDR1 and CDR2 sequences are SGHNT and YYREEE (reference sequence). The CDR3 reads CASSLVGANVLTF. The CDR3 DNA is TGTGCCAGCAGCTTGGTTGGGGCCAACGTCCTGACTTTC.

This sequence joins TRBV28 and TRBJ1-1; 7 nucleotides align to TRBD1. The germline V gene has CDR1 MDHEN and CDR2 SYDVKM. Losses at the gene ends were 6 bases for V and 7 bases for J; bases not matched to a gene: 5. This CDR3 has 12 residues. CDR3 sequence reads: CASSETGVEAFF. DNA for the CDR3: TGTGCCAGCAGCGAAACAGGGGTTGAAGCTTTCTTT.

CDR3 bases: TGTGCCTGGACAGGGGGTTGGCACGAGCAGTACTTC. This codes for CAWTGGWHEQYF. The chain uses TRBV30 and TRBJ2-7, with 7 bases fitting TRBD1. Per germline, CDR1 GTSNPN and CDR2 SVGIG (reference sequence). J lost 5 bases, V lost 4 bases, and 5 bases had no gene match. This CDR3 contains 12 residues.

The rearrangement joins TRBV7-2 to TRBJ2-7; 8 positions match TRBD1. CDR1 SGHTA and CDR2 FQGNSA come from the germline V gene. The CDR3 is made up of 14 amino acids. Trimming removed 5 bases from V and 2 bases from J; junction bases left unmatched: 5. CDR3: CASSLRGLPYEQYF. In nucleotides, the CDR3 is TGTGCCAGCAGCCTCAGGGGGCTCCCCTACGAGCAGTACTTC.

The V call is TRBV30, the J call TRBJ2-5; D call uncertain. Trimming left V 0 bases short and J 6 bases short, with 14 bases between. The CDR3 loop spans 14 amino acids. Germline CDR1 reads GTSNPN; CDR2 reads SVGIG (reference sequence). CDR3 in DNA: TGTGCCTGGAGTGTTATAGACATGGGTAAGACCCAGTACTTC. It encodes CAWSVIDMGKTQYF.

J is TRBJ2-7 and V is TRBV18, with TRBD2 matching 8 bases. Trimming took 0 bases from V and 0 from J; bases not matched to a gene: 1. CDR1 and CDR2 from the germline V gene are KGHSH and LQKENI. The CDR3 sequence is 15 residues long. The CDR3 coding sequence is TGTGCCAGCTCACCACCGACTAGCGTCTCCTACGAGCAGTACTTC. Translating it yields CASSPPTSVSYEQYF. The full variable domain, with the rest looked up from reference TRBV18 and TRBJ2-7, is NAGVMQNPRHLVRRRGQEARLRCSPMKGHSHVYWYRQLPEEGLKFMVYLQKENIIDESGMPKERFSAEFPKEGPSILRIQQVVRGDSAAYFCASSPPTSVSYEQYFGPGTRLTVT.

The gene calls are TRBV5-4 and TRBJ2-7; the D gene is possibly TRBD2 (6 bases). The CDR3 length is 14 residues. V was pared by 2 bases and J by 6 bases, with 15 bases between. In germline, CDR1 is SGHNT, CDR2 YYREEE (reference sequence). CDR3 in DNA: TGTGCCAGCAGCTTTTGGGACTCGCGTGGCGAGCAGTACTTC. This codes for CASSFWDSRGEQYF.

The V gene is TRBV28, the J gene TRBJ2-7, with D perhaps assigned TRBD1 or TRBD2 (5 bases each). Germline assignment: CDR1 MDHEN and CDR2 SYDVKM. The CDR3 extends over 14 amino acids. Trimming cost V 4 bases and J 5 bases, with 15 bases left between them. This chain's CDR3 is CASSSGLGVHEQYF. In DNA, the CDR3 is TGTGCCAGCAGTTCCGGACTGGGGGTCCACGAGCAGTACTTC.

The V call is TRBV19, the J call TRBJ2-6; D ambiguous. The CDR3 covers 15 residues. Trimming cost V 2 bases and J 4 bases, with 9 bases left between them. CDR1 is LNHDA, CDR2 SQIVND, per germline (reference sequence). Here the CDR3 DNA reads TGTGCCAGTAGTATATTACTTACCGGGGCCAACGTCCTGACTTTC. Encoded protein: CASSILLTGANVLTF. Full variable domain (outside the CDR3, taken from reference TRBV19 and TRBJ2-6): DGGITQSPKYLFRKEGQNVTLSCEQNLNHDAMYWYRQDPGQGLRLIYYSQIVNDFQKGDIAEGYSVSREKKESFPLTVTSAQKNPTAFYLCASSILLTGANVLTFGAGSRLTVL.

The rearrangement joins TRBV7-2 to TRBJ2-1; D is undetermined. The V and J ends lost 0 bases and 12 bases respectively, with 9 bases between them. Germline-derived CDR1 and CDR2 are SGHTA and FQGNSA. There are 12 residues in the CDR3. CDR3 nucleotide sequence: TGTGCCAGCAGCTTAGCGCATGTGGGGCAGTTCTTC. Protein product: CASSLAHVGQFF. Combining the CDR3 with reference TRBV7-2 and TRBJ2-1 gives the whole variable domain GAGVSQSPSNKVTEKGKDVELRCDPISGHTALYWYRQSLGQGLEFLIYFQGNSAPDKSGLPSDRFSAERTGGSVSTLTIQRTQQEDSAVYLCASSLAHVGQFFGPGTRLTVL.

V gene TRBV27 combines with J gene TRBJ2-3; D possibly uses TRBD1 or TRBD2 (5 bases each). The V end was cut by 6 bases, the J end by 6 bases, with 13 bases between. CDR3 length equals 13 residues. CDR1 MNHEY and CDR2 SMNVEV come from the germline V gene (reference sequence). The CDR3, as DNA: TGTGCCAGCAGCTGGGACGTCCTGGATACGCAGTATTTT. Translated: CASSWDVLDTQYF.

DNA for the CDR3: TGCGCCAGCAGCCTGACTAGCAGGAACACCGGGGAGCTGTTTTTT. It encodes CASSLTSRNTGELFF. This chain joins TRBV10-1 and TRBJ2-2; the match to TRBD2 covers 7 bases. CDR3 length equals 15 residues. Germline CDR1 and CDR2: WNHNN and SYGVQD (reference sequence). The J segment lost 1 base and the V segment lost 6 bases, leaving 5 bases of the junction unmatched.

The sample holds many counts of this clone. The gene calls are TRBV28 and TRBJ2-7, with D possibly TRBD1 on 6 matching bases. CDR1 MDHEN and CDR2 SYDVKM come from the germline V gene. There are 16 residues in the CDR3. The ends were cut back, 2 bases at V and 0 bases at J, with 14 bases in the middle. The CDR3 here is CASSLRGQGSSYEQYF. For the CDR3, the DNA is TGTGCCAGCAGTTTACGTGGGCAGGGGAGCTCCTACGAGCAGTACTTC.

This chain joins TRBV6-6 and TRBJ2-1, with D unresolved. The V gene's germline CDR1 is MNHNY and CDR2 SVGAGI (reference sequence). V was pared by 0 bases and J by 10 bases, with 7 bases between. CDR3 length: 12 amino acids. The CDR3 here is CASSYSGREQFF. CDR3 DNA sequence: TGTGCCAGCAGTTACTCGGGTAGGGAGCAGTTCTTC.

The chain links TRBV11-2 to TRBJ2-7; D may correspond to TRBD1 or TRBD2 (5 bases each). The CDR3 spans 15 residues. V was cut by 3 bases and J by 3 bases, with 15 bases left in between. Germline values: CDR1 SGHAT, CDR2 FQNNGV. CDR3 DNA sequence: TGTGCCAGCAGCTTGAGGGACGGAATGATCTACGAGCAGTACTTC. Its translation is CASSLRDGMIYEQYF.

This chain connects TRBV6-1 to TRBJ2-3, with 14 bases lining up with TRBD2. After removal of 3 bases from V and 3 bases from J, the junction contained 2 bases not matched to a gene. CDR1 and CDR2 from the germline V gene are MNHNS and SASEGT. The CDR3 has 16 residues. The CDR3 region has the DNA TGTGCCAGCAGTGACGGGACTAGCGGGAGAACAGATACGCAGTATTTT. Its translation is CASSDGTSGRTDTQYF.

The V gene is TRBV27, the J gene TRBJ2-5; TRBD2 agrees at 7 bases. The J segment lost 5 bases and the V segment lost 4 bases, leaving 19 bases of the junction unmatched. This CDR3 is built from 18 residues. CDR1 is MNHEY and CDR2 is SMNVEV in the germline V gene (reference sequence). The CDR3 loop reads CASSYRGPYGGWSETQYF. The DNA of the CDR3 is TGTGCCAGCAGTTATCGAGGCCCCTACGGGGGGTGGAGCGAGACCCAGTACTTC.

CDR3 sequence reads: CAIPRAGIGETQYF. CDR3 nucleotide sequence: TGTGCCATTCCACGAGCGGGGATCGGAGAGACCCAGTACTTC. V usage is TRBV10-3 and J usage is TRBJ2-5; 7 bases match TRBD2. The CDR3 contains 14 residues. J gave up 4 bases and V 9 bases, and 11 bases lay outside the gene matches. Looked up from germline, CDR1 is ENHRY and CDR2 is SYGVKD.